This T cell receptor (beta chain) was recovered during a study of T cell responses to AZD1222 COVID-19 vaccine. About the study: Whether given at about 4 or about 12 weeks, second doses were pooled. Study conclusions and caveats: Possibly, clonal diversity was underestimated; donors were largely white British and included more females. Without day 14 samples, only post-peak T cell repertoires were studied. Nearly half of spike-specific TCRs reportedly target variant regions that are unmutated in the B.1.351 and B.1.1.7 variants.

About this clone: Antigen unknown.

Some clones are missing from TCRdb's copy, which holds only in-frame ones; the method was immunoSEQ multiplex PCR. The sample records 120,000 or so clones, 70% to 90% being singletons. Germline V gives CDR1 SGHVS, CDR2 FQNEAQ. This CDR3 comprises 13 residues. V was pared by 1 base and J by 4 bases, with 6 bases between. The chain employs TRBV7-8 and TRBJ2-3; D not resolved. The clonotype originates from an adult in good health. The sample in question was peripheral blood, obtained on day 0 of AZD1222 vaccination. CDR3 nucleotides: TGTGCCAGCAGCTTAGTCCAGGCAGATACGCAGTATTTT. This sequence encodes CASSLVQADTQYF.